The sequence of this TCR beta chain was determined in a study of Graves' ophthalmopathy and Graves' hyperthyroidism. General study findings and limits: Most expanded clonotypes from thyroid (those above 0.001 frequency) were also found in blood.

In its sample, this clonotype was seen many times. The antigen remains unidentified. The authors amplified TCR beta CDR3 regions, and they did so from RNA transcripts for repertoire sequencing. RT-PCR was first run with HTBI primers, then multiplex PCR in a second round. TCRdb analysed the multiplex PCR reads with MiXCR anew, one entry per CDR3 protein. The profile shows over a million distinct CDR3 sequences, 35% to 45% of them singletons. Per the germline V gene, CDR1 is SNHLY and CDR2 is FYNNEI. The CDR3 totals 12 residues. Between the trimmed V and J ends, which lost 6 bases and 7 bases, there was a span of 10 bases.

This rearrangement joins TRBV2 to TRBJ1-5; maybe TRBD1 (5 bases). The sample comprised peripheral blood or thyroid tissue (not recorded which). This TCR was recovered from an adult man with Graves' hyperthyroidism. The CDR3 nucleotides are TGTGCCAGCAGAGAGACAGAACAGCCCCAGCATTTT. It yields the protein CASRETEQPQHF. The full variable domain, rest sourced from reference TRBV2 and TRBJ1-5, is EPEVTQTPSHQVTQMGQEVILRCVPISNHLYFYWYRQILGQKVEFLVSFYNNEISEKSEIFDDQFSVERPDGSNFTLKIRSTKLEDSAMYFCASRETEQPQHFGDGTRLSIL.